This T cell receptor (beta chain) was identified in a study of T-cell memory formation after mild COVID-19. Study summary: Largely donor-specific sequence clusters came from two donors.

Constant-segment primers and 5'RACE yielded cDNA libraries for TCR alpha and TCR beta, each carrying sample barcodes and UMIs. TCRdb re-called the 5' RACE reads through MiXCR, storing one row per CDR3 protein. The sample has fewer than 250,000 distinct CDR3 sequences, around 30% seen once. Findings of the study overall: Later expanders leaned CD4+, whereas day 15 to 85 contracting clones were balanced CD4/CD8. Clones that contracted clustered mainly in CM and EM if CD4+ and in EMRA if CD8+.

The V gene's germline CDR1 is SQVTM and CDR2 ANQGSEA. V was clipped by 6 bases and J by 5 bases, with 7 bases between them. The CDR3 length is 11 residues. A remark on this clonotype: Its antigen is not known.

Sample: PBMCs or a T cell subset sorted from them (not recorded which). The chain is built from TRBV29-1 and TRBJ2-2, with D unclear. The source of this sequence is an adult woman who had mild COVID-19 (a few samples of this study predate the infection). Cell type and time point are not known. The CDR3 protein is CSVWFTGELFF. CDR3 bases: TGCAGCGTGTGGTTTACCGGGGAGCTGTTTTTT.